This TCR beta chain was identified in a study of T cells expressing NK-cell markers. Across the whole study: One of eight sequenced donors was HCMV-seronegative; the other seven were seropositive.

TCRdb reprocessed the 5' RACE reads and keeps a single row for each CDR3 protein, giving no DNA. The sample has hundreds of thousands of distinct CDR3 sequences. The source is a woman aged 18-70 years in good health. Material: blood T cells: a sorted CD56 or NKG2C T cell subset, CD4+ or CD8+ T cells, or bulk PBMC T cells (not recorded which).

The CDR3 loop is CASSLRQNSPLHF. The chain joins TRBV12-3 or TRBV12-4 to TRBJ1-6; TCRdb outputs TRBD1, but without DNA this stays unchecked. The CDR3 is 13 amino acids.